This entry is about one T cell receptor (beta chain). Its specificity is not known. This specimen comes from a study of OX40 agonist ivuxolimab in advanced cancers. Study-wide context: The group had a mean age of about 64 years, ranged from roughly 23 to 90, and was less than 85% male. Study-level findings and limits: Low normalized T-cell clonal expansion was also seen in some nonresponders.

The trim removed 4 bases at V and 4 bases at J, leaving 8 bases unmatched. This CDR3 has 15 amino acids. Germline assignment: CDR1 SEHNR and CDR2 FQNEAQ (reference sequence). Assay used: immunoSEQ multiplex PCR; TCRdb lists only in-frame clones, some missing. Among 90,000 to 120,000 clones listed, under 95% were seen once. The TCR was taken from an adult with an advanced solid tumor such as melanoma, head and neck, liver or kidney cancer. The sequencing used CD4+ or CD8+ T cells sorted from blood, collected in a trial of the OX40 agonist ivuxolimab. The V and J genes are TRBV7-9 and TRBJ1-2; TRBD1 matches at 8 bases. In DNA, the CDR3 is TGTGCCAGCAGCTCAGATACCGGACAGGGCTATGGCTACACCTTC. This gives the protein CASSSDTGQGYGYTF.